This record concerns one T cell receptor (beta chain) sequence. Its target antigen remains unknown. Counted from cysteine to phenylalanine, this CDR3 has 15 amino acids. DNA for this receptor is not on file. CDR1 and CDR2 are drawn from the germline V gene (reference sequence): DFQATT, SNEGSKA. HCMV serostatus was determined by detecting HCMV-specific IgG in serum with a commercial ELISA kit. Ficoll density gradient centrifugation was used to isolate peripheral blood mononuclear cells from blood. Sequencing used an Illumina HiSeq 2000. TCR beta cDNA libraries were prepared using 5'RACE template switching, which introduced a universal primer site and unique molecular identifiers. Priming for cDNA synthesis came from the TCR beta constant segment, and two successive PCR amplification steps followed. The source study handled its data this way. MIGEC was used to demultiplex reads and group the reads by UMI, and MiTCR was used to assemble and quantify clonotypes. To exclude erroneous sequences, only TCR cDNA sequences supported by at least two reads were retained. Downstream repertoire analysis used the tcR package, and clonotypes were matched across fractions by CDR3 nucleotide sequence plus V segment. Antigen specificity was annotated against VDJdb with VDJmatch, allowing one amino acid substitution in CDR3. TCRdb reprocessed the public reads and reports one entry per CDR3 protein sequence, without DNA. The authors' filters were not applied to this entry. The table for this sample shows roughly 300,000 distinct CDR3 sequences. The ten largest account for 3.5% to 5% of the sample.

These data belong to a study of T cells expressing NK-cell markers (dated by TCRdb to 2018 to 2020). A note on the overall study: Three sorted T-cell subsets (CD3+CD56+NKG2C+, CD3+CD56+NKG2C- and CD3+CD56-NKG2C+) from 8 or 9 donors had their TCR beta-chain repertoires profiled. Among the eight sequenced donors, only one was HCMV-seronegative, while the other seven were HCMV-seropositive. The eight sequenced donors were randomly selected healthy volunteers, three men and five women. Illumina HiSeq 2000/2500, MiSeq or NextSeq was used to sequence libraries as 2 x 150 bp reads.

What the work shows at the level of the full study, not this receptor alone: In about six donors, the dominant CD3+CD56+NKG2C+ clonotypes were found to rank among the top 10 CD8+ clonotypes and to make up about 1.0-8% of CD8+ T cells. Those dominant clonotypes were again the most abundant among CD3+CD56-NKG2C+ cells in four donors, at about 25-60.1%. Whether the expanded NKG2C-expressing T cell clones were specific for HCMV antigens was left unclear.

What was sequenced was blood T cells: a sorted CD56 or NKG2C T cell subset, CD4+ or CD8+ T cells, or bulk PBMC T cells (not recorded which). Recombination linked TRBV20-1 to TRBJ1-1; the D call of TRBD1 rests on TCRdb alone, since no DNA is present to check it. The TCR comes from a woman between 18 and 75 years old in good health. The CDR3 has the sequence CSARGRDGASQEAFF.